A selection of T cell receptor beta chains follows, all from one sample in a study of blood T cell repertoires in COVID-19. Clones were sequenced by immunoSEQ multiplex PCR, and TCRdb holds only the in-frame ones, with some missing. The sample lists about 130,000 clones; around four fifths were seen once. Input material: peripheral blood. The origin of the receptors is a man aged 35 to 55 with active or convalescent COVID-19. Both conserved end residues are part of each CDR3. The D gene is left open where the match is weak. A row's size may be missing; if present it is once, few, many or a size class.

d_call j_call clone_size v_call cdr3_aa cdr3_nt
TRBD1 TRBJ1-2 NA TRBV10-3 CAIRPRDSNYGYTF TGTGCCATCAGACCCCGGGACAGTAACTATGGCTACACCTTC
TRBD1 TRBJ1-1 NA TRBV9 CASSARQGLNTEAFF TGTGCCAGCAGCGCGAGACAGGGTTTGAACACTGAAGCTTTCTTT
NA TRBJ2-3 NA TRBV6-2/TRBV6-3 CASSLAPDTQYF TGTGCCAGCAGTTTAGCGCCGGATACGCAGTATTTT
NA TRBJ2-2 NA TRBV7-9 CASSFREYTGELFF TGTGCCAGCAGCTTTCGGGAGTACACCGGGGAGCTGTTTTTT
TRBD2 TRBJ2-1 NA TRBV5-4 CASSRSGDEQFF TGTGCCAGCAGCCGGAGCGGGGATGAGCAGTTCTTC
TRBD2 TRBJ2-7 NA TRBV10-2 CASRGLPGGEQYF TGCGCCAGCAGGGGACTACCCGGGGGCGAGCAGTACTTC
TRBD1 TRBJ1-6 NA TRBV7-9 CASSLGLGQGNSPLHF TGTGCCAGCAGCTTAGGGTTGGGACAGGGGAATTCACCCCTCCACTTT
NA TRBJ2-5 NA TRBV7-9 CASSQPGGSQETQYF TGTGCCAGCAGCCAACCCGGAGGCTCACAAGAGACCCAGTACTTC
TRBD1 TRBJ1-1 NA TRBV19 CASTLTGVNTEAFF TGTGCCAGTACCCTGACAGGGGTGAACACTGAAGCTTTCTTT
NA TRBJ1-4 NA TRBV19 CASSIVVRGRSNEKLFF TGTGCCAGTAGTATAGTGGTTAGGGGCAGATCAAATGAAAAACTGTTTTTT
NA TRBJ1-2 NA TRBV4-1 CASSQIDGLPNYGYTF TGCGCCAGCAGCCAAATCGACGGGTTACCTAACTATGGCTACACCTTC
NA TRBJ2-6 once TRBV3-1/TRBV3-2 CASSQGAPNSGANVLTF TGTGCCAGCAGCCAGGGGGCGCCCAACTCTGGGGCCAACGTCCTGACTTTC
TRBD2 TRBJ2-3 NA TRBV7-8 CASSPRTSGSTDTQYF TGTGCCAGCAGCCCCCGAACTAGCGGGAGCACAGATACGCAGTATTTT
TRBD1 TRBJ2-7 few TRBV19 CASSRGQGSEQYF TGTGCCAGTAGTCGAGGACAGGGAAGCGAGCAGTACTTC
TRBD1 TRBJ2-6 NA TRBV5-1 CASSLAGGAGSGANVLTF TGCGCCAGCAGCTTGGCAGGGGGCGCGGGTTCTGGGGCCAACGTCCTGACTTTC
NA TRBJ1-1 NA TRBV10-3 CAISELGGTEAFF TGTGCCATCAGTGAGCTGGGGGGCACTGAAGCTTTCTTT
NA TRBJ1-5 NA TRBV6-1 CASSDPGLVNQPQHF TGTGCCAGCAGTGACCCAGGGTTGGTCAATCAGCCCCAGCATTTT
NA TRBJ1-1 NA TRBV19 CASSIPGQRNTEAFF TGTGCCAGTAGTATACCGGGACAACGGAACACTGAAGCTTTCTTT
TRBD2 TRBJ2-7 once TRBV6-5 CASSSVAGEQYF TGTGCCAGCAGTTCGGTAGCGGGGGAGCAGTACTTC
NA TRBJ2-3 NA TRBV7-9 CASSPRGAGAEDTQYF TGTGCCAGCAGCCCCCGTGGGGCGGGGGCGGAAGATACGCAGTATTTT
NA TRBJ1-1 NA TRBV6-5 CASSYSMGYTEAFF TGTGCCAGCAGTTACTCGATGGGCTACACTGAAGCTTTCTTT
TRBD2 TRBJ2-3 once TRBV5-5 CASSIDPLAGGQDTQYF TGTGCCAGCAGCATCGACCCACTAGCGGGGGGGCAAGATACGCAGTATTTT